The rows below give T cell receptor beta chains drawn from one sample of a study of blood T cell repertoires in COVID-19. The protocol was immunoSEQ multiplex PCR, while the TCRdb copy is restricted to in-frame clones and leaves out a portion. The repertoire holds 190,000 or so clones, with 90% as singletons. Sequenced input: peripheral blood. The receptors were gathered from a man in his fifties or sixties with acute or convalescent COVID-19. The CDR3 runs from the conserved cysteine through the conserved F or W. A D gene is named only where the DNA matches it firmly. Clone sizes are given selectively: once, few, many, or a class where the clone is expanded.

J gene,V gene,D gene,clone size,CDR3 DNA,CDR3 protein
TRBJ2-5,TRBV15,NA,NA,TGTGCCACCAGCAGAGGGGGTGCGGGGCAAGAGACCCAGTACTTC,CATSRGGAGQETQYF
TRBJ1-6,TRBV5-4,TRBD1,few,TGTGCCAGCAGCCCCAGGGGGGTTGAATCACCCCTCCACTTT,CASSPRGVESPLHF
TRBJ2-6,TRBV28,TRBD1,NA,TGTGCCAGCAGTTCAGGGGGCTCAGGGGCCAACGTCCTGACTTTC,CASSSGGSGANVLTF
TRBJ1-2,TRBV6-5,NA,NA,TGTGCCAGCAACCCATCGGGGAGGGACTATGGCTACACCTTC,CASNPSGRDYGYTF
TRBJ1-5,TRBV19,TRBD1,few,TGTGCCAGTAGTATAGCGGGACAGGGACATCAGCCCCAGCATTTT,CASSIAGQGHQPQHF
TRBJ1-5,TRBV19,TRBD1,NA,TGTGCCAGTAGCGGGACAGGGGGCGGCAATCAGCCCCAGCATTTT,CASSGTGGGNQPQHF
TRBJ1-2,TRBV3-1/TRBV3-2,NA,NA,TGTGCCAGCAGCCATGACAGTACTAACTATGGCTACACCTTC,CASSHDSTNYGYTF
TRBJ2-1,TRBV30,TRBD2,NA,TGTGCCTGGAGTGTATATTTTGGCGGGAGGGCCAGCAATGAGCAGTTCTTC,CAWSVYFGGRASNEQFF
TRBJ2-1,TRBV7-2,TRBD2,NA,TGTGCCAGCAGCTTAGCCTTCGAGGCTAGCGGGGGGGAGCAGTTCTTC,CASSLAFEASGGEQFF
TRBJ1-5,TRBV28,TRBD1,NA,TGTGCCAGCTGGACAGGCCAGGGGGCGGTTCAGCCCCAGCATTTT,CASWTGQGAVQPQHF
TRBJ2-3,TRBV7-3,TRBD2,NA,TGTGCCAGCAGCTTAGGGGGGGAGTACACAGATACGCAGTATTTT,CASSLGGEYTDTQYF
TRBJ2-7,TRBV5-5,TRBD1,NA,TGTGCCAGCAGCTTGGTTGGGACAGGGGGCGAGCAGTACTTC,CASSLVGTGGEQYF
TRBJ2-3,TRBV20-1,NA,NA,TGCAGTGCCCCTAAGACAGATACGCAGTATTTT,CSAPKTDTQYF
TRBJ1-1,TRBV11-2,TRBD1,NA,TGTGCCAGCAGCTTAGCTTGGACAGGGGGCGAGGTTGCAGCTTTCTTT,CASSLAWTGGEVAAFF
TRBJ1-2,TRBV5-8,NA,NA,TGTGCCAGCAGTTCGGACACGTATGGCTACACCTTC,CASSSDTYGYTF
TRBJ1-1,TRBV19,NA,NA,TGTGCCAGTAGTATAGCGTGGCAGGACACTGAAGCTTTCTTT,CASSIAWQDTEAFF
TRBJ2-3,TRBV5-1,TRBD2,NA,TGCGCCAGCAGCTTGGTAGCGGGGGTGACAGATACGCAGTATTTT,CASSLVAGVTDTQYF
TRBJ1-5,TRBV7-9,NA,once,TGTGCCAGCAGCTCCGGGACAAATAGCAATCAGCCCCAGCATTTT,CASSSGTNSNQPQHF